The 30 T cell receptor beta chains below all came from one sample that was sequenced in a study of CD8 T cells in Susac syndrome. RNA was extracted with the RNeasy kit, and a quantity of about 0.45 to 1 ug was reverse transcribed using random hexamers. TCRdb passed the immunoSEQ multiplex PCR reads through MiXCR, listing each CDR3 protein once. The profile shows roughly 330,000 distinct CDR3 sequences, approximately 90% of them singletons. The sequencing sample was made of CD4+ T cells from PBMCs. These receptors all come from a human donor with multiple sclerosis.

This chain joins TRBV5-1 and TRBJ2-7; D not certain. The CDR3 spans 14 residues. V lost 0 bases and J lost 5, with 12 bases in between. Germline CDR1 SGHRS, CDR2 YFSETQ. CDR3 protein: CASSLGSDFDEQYF. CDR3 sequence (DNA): TGCGCCAGCAGCTTGGGATCTGATTTCGACGAGCAGTACTTC. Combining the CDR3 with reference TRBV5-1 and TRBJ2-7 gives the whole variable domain KAGVTQTPRYLIKTRGQQVTLSCSPISGHRSVSWYQQTPGQGLQFLFEYFSETQRNKGNFPGRFSGRQFSNSRSEMNVSTLELGDSALYLCASSLGSDFDEQYFGPGTRLTVT.

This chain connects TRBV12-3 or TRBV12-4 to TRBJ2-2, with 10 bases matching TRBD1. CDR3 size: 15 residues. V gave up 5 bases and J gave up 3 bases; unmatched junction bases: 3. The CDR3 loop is CASSRTGGYTGELFF. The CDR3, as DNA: TGTGCCAGCAGTCGGACAGGGGGTTACACCGGGGAGCTGTTTTTT.

The CDR3 region has the DNA TGTGCCAGCAGCTTTCAGGTGGACGAGCAGTACTTC. The encoded protein is CASSFQVDEQYF. This chain uses TRBV11-1 with TRBJ2-7; D unclear. The CDR3 runs 12 residues. Trimming left V 3 bases short and J 5 bases short, with 8 bases between. Per germline, CDR1 SGHAT and CDR2 FQDESV (reference sequence).

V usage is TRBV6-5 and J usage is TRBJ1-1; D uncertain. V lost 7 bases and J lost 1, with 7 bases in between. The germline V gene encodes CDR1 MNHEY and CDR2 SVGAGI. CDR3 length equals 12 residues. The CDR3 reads CASMGSNTEAFF. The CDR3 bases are TGTGCCAGCATGGGATCGAACACTGAAGCTTTCTTT.

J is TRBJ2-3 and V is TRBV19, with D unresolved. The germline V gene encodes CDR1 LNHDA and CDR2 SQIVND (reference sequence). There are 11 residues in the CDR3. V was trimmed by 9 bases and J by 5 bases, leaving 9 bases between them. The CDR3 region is CASRSVDTQYF. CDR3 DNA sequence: TGTGCCAGCCGATCTGTAGATACGCAGTATTTT.

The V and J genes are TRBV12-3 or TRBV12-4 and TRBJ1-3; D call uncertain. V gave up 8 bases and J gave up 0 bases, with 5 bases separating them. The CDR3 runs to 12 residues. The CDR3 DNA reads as TGTGCCAGCGGGGACTCTGGAAACACCATATATTTT. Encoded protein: CASGDSGNTIYF.

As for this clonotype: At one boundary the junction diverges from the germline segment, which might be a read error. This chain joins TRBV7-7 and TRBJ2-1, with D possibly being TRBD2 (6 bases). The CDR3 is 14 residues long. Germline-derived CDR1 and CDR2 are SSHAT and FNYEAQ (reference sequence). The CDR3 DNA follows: TGTGCTAGCAGCCGGGGGACGGGGTCCCGTGAGCAGTTCTTC. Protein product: CASSRGTGSREQFF.

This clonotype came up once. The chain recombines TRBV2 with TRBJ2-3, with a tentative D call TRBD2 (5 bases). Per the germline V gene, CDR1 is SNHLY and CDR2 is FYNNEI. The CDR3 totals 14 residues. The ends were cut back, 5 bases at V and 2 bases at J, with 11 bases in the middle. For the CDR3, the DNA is TGTGCCAGCAGTACACGGGGAAACACAGATACGCAGTATTTT. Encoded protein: CASSTRGNTDTQYF.

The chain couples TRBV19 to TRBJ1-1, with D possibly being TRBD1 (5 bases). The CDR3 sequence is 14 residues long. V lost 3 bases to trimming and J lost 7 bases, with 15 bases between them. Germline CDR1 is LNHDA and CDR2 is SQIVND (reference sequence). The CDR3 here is CASSMRGEQGEAFF. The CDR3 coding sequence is TGTGCCAGTAGTATGCGGGGGGAACAAGGTGAAGCTTTCTTT.

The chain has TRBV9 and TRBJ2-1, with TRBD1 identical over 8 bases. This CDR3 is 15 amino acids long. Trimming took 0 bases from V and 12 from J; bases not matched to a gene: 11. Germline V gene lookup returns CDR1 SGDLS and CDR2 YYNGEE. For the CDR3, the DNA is TGTGCCAGCAGCGTAGGGACAGGGAGCCCCGTAGGGCAGTTCTTC. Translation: CASSVGTGSPVGQFF.

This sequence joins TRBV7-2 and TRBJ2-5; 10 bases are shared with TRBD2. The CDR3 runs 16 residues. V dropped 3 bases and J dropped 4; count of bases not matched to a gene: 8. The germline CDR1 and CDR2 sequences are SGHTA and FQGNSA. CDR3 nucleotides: TGTGCCAGCAGCTTCCTGATAGCGGGAGGCGGAGAGACCCAGTACTTC. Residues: CASSFLIAGGGETQYF.

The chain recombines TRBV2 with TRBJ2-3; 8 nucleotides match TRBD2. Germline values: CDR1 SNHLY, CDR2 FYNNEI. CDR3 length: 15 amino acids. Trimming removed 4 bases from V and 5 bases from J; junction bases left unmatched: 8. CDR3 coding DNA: TGTGCCAGCAGTGGACTAGCGTCTGTGGGAGATACGCAGTATTTT. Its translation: CASSGLASVGDTQYF.

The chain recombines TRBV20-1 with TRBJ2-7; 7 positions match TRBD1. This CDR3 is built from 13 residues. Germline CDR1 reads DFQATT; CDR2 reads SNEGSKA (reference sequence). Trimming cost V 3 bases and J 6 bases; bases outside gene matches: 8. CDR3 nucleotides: TGCAGTGCTAGGGGGACAGCTGAGGCCGAGCAGTACTTC. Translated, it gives CSARGTAEAEQYF.

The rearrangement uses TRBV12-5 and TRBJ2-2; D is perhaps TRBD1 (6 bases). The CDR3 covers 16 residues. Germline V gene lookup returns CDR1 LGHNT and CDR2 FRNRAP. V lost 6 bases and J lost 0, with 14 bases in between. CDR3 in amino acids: CASGSRRGTNTGELFF. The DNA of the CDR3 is TGTGCTAGTGGGAGCCGCAGGGGTACGAACACCGGGGAGCTGTTTTTT.

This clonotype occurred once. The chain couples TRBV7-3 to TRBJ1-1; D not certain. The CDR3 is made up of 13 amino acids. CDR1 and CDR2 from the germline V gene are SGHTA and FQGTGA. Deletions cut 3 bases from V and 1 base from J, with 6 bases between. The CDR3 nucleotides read TGTGCCAGCAGCTTCGACGGGAACACTGAAGCTTTCTTT. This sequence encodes CASSFDGNTEAFF.

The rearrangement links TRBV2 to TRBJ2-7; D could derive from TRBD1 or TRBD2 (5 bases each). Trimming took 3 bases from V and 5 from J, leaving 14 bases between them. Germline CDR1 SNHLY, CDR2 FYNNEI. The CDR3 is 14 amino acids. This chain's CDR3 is CASSDEGFVDEQYF. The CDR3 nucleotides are TGTGCCAGCAGTGATGAGGGGTTTGTTGACGAGCAGTACTTC. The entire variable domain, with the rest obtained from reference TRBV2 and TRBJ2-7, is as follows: EPEVTQTPSHQVTQMGQEVILRCVPISNHLYFYWYRQILGQKVEFLVSFYNNEISEKSEIFDDQFSVERPDGSNFTLKIRSTKLEDSAMYFCASSDEGFVDEQYFGPGTRLTVT.

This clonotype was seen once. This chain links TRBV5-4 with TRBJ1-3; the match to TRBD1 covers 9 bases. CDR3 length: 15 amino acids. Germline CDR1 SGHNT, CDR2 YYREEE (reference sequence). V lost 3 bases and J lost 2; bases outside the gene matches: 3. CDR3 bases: TGTGCCAGCAGCTGGACAGGGGTGACTGGAAACACCATATATTTT. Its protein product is CASSWTGVTGNTIYF. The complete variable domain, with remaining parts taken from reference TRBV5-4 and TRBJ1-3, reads ETGVTQSPTHLIKTRGQQVTLRCSSQSGHNTVSWYQQALGQGPQFIFQYYREEENGRGNFPPRFSGLQFPNYSSELNVNALELDDSALYLCASSWTGVTGNTIYFGEGSWLTVV.

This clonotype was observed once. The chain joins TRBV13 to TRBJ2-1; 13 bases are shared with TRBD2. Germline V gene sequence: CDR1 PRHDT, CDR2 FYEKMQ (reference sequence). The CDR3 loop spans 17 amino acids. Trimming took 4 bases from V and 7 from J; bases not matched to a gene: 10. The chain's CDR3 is CASSWGVLAGGPNEQFF. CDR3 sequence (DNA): TGTGCCAGCAGCTGGGGGGTACTAGCGGGAGGGCCAAATGAGCAGTTCTTC.

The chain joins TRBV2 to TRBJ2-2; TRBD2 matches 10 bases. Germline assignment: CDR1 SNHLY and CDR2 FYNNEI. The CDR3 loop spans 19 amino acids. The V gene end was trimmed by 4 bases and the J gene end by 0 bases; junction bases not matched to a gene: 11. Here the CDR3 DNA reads TGTGCCAGCAGTGCGCCCCCCTGGCTAGCGGGAGCGAACACCGGGGAGCTGTTTTTT. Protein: CASSAPPWLAGANTGELFF. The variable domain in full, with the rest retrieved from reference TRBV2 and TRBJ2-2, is EPEVTQTPSHQVTQMGQEVILRCVPISNHLYFYWYRQILGQKVEFLVSFYNNEISEKSEIFDDQFSVERPDGSNFTLKIRSTKLEDSAMYFCASSAPPWLAGANTGELFFGEGSRLTVL.

The CDR3 loop reads CASRPRLAGDTQYF. The CDR3 DNA follows: TGTGCCAGCAGACCGAGACTAGCGGGAGATACGCAGTATTTT. V gene TRBV6-5 combines with J gene TRBJ2-3, with 10 bases that match TRBD2. This CDR3 has 14 amino acids. Trimming removed 6 bases from V and 5 bases from J; junction bases left unmatched: 5. CDR1 is MNHEY, CDR2 SVGAGI, per germline.

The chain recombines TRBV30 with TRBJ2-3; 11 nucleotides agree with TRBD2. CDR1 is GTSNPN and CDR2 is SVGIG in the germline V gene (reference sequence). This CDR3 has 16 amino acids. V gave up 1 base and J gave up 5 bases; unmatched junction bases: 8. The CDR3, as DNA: TGTGCCTGGAGTGGTCTAGCGGGGGGAAGAAGAGATACGCAGTATTTT. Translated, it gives CAWSGLAGGRRDTQYF.

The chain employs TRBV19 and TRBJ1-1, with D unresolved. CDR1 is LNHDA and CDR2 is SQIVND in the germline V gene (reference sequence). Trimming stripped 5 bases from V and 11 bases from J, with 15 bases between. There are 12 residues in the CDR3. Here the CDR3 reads CASSAGGVWAFF. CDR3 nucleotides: TGTGCCAGTAGTGCCGGTGGGGTTTGGGCTTTCTTT.

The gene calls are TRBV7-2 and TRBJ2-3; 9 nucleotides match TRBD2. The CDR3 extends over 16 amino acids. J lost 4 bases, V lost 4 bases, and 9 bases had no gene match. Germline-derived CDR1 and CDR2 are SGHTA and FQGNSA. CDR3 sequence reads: CASSSKMAGGADTQYF. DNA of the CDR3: TGTGCCAGCAGCTCGAAGATGGCGGGAGGGGCAGATACGCAGTATTTT.

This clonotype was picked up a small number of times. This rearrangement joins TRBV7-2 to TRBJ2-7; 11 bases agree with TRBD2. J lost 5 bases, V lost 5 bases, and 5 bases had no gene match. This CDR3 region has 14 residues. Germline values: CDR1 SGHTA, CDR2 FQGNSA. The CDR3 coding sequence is TGTGCCAGCAGCGCCAGACTAGCGGGGCACGAGCAGTACTTC. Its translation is CASSARLAGHEQYF.

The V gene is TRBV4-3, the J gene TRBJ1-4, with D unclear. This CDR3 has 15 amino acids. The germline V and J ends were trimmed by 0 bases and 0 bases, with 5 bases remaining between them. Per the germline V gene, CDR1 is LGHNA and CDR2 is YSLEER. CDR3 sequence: CASSQEGATNEKLFF. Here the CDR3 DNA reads TGCGCCAGCAGCCAAGAGGGTGCAACTAATGAAAAACTGTTTTTT.

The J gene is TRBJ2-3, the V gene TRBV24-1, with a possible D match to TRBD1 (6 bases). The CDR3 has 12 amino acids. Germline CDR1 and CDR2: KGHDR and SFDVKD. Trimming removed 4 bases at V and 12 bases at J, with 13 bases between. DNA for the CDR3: TGTGCCACCAGTGAAGGACAGACCGGTCAGTATTTT. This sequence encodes CATSEGQTGQYF.

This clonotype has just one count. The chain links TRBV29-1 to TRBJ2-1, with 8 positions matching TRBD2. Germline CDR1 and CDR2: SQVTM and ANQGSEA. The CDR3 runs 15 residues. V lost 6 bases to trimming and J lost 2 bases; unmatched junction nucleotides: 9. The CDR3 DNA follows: TGCAGCGTCGACCACGGGAGGGCCGCCTACAATGAGCAGTTCTTC. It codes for CSVDHGRAAYNEQFF.

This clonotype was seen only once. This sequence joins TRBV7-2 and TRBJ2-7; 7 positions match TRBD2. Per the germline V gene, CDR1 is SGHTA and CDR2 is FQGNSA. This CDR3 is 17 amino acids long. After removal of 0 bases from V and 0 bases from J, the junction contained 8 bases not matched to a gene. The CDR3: CASSLALASGYSYEQYF. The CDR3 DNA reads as TGTGCCAGCAGCTTAGCGCTAGCTAGCGGTTACTCCTACGAGCAGTACTTC.

The CDR3 protein is CASSPDRGLGTDTQYF. In DNA form, the CDR3 reads TGTGCCAGCAGTCCCGACAGGGGATTGGGCACAGATACGCAGTATTTT. V and J are TRBV6-6 and TRBJ2-3; TRBD1 aligns across 8 bases. Germline loops: CDR1 MNHNY, CDR2 SVGAGI (reference sequence). V was pared by 5 bases and J by 1 base, with 8 bases of the junction left unmatched. The CDR3 covers 16 residues.

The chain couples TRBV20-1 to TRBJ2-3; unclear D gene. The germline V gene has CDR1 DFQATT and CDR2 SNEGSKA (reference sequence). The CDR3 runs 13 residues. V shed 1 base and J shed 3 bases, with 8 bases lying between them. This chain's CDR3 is CSARVRLTDTQYF. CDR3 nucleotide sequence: TGCAGTGCTAGAGTCCGGCTGACAGATACGCAGTATTTT.